These 23 T cell receptor beta chains came from one sample sequenced in a study of blood T cell repertoires in COVID-19. Using immunoSEQ multiplex PCR, the repertoire was profiled, and TCRdb retains in-frame clones only, with some absent. The table shows about 66,000 clones, with just under 90% occurring only once. Sequenced sample: peripheral blood. These receptors were taken from a man aged 60-69 years with acute or convalescent COVID-19.

J is TRBJ1-2 and V is TRBV29-1; 8 nucleotides line up with TRBD1. The CDR3 spans 12 residues. Germline V gene data show CDR1 as SQVTM and CDR2 as ANQGSEA. After removal of 6 bases from V and 6 bases from J, the junction contained 6 bases not matched to a gene. DNA of the CDR3: TGCAGCGTCACCACAGGGGGAGATGGCTACACCTTC. Its protein is CSVTTGGDGYTF. Filled out from reference TRBV29-1 and TRBJ1-2, the complete variable domain reads SAVISQKPSRDICQRGTSLTIQCQVDSQVTMMFWYRQQPGQSLTLIATANQGSEATYESGFVIDKFPISRPNLTFSTLTVSNMSPEDSSIYLCSVTTGGDGYTFGSGTRLTVV.

The CDR3 DNA sequence: TGTGCCAGCAGCCCGCGAATCAGGCAGAACTACACCTTC. This sequence encodes CASSPRIRQNYTF. J is TRBJ1-2 and V is TRBV5-4; D is unresolved. The CDR3 totals 13 residues. The V gene lost 4 bases and the J gene lost 10 bases, with 17 bases spanning the gap. CDR1 and CDR2 from the germline V gene are SGHNT and YYREEE (reference sequence).

The chain couples TRBV19 to TRBJ1-6, with D tentatively TRBD1 (5 bases). Between the trimmed V and J ends, which lost 6 bases and 8 bases, there was a span of 11 bases. The germline gives CDR1 LNHDA, CDR2 SQIVND (reference sequence). This CDR3 region has 13 residues. CDR3 coding DNA: TGTGCCAGTAGACGGGACTTGGATTCACCCCTCCACTTT. Its protein is CASRRDLDSPLHF.

The rearrangement uses TRBV6-6 and TRBJ1-1, with a possible D match to TRBD1 (6 bases). CDR1 and CDR2 from the germline V gene are MNHNY and SVGAGI (reference sequence). V was pared by 2 bases and J by 1 base, with 8 bases between. CDR3 length equals 14 residues. The CDR3 region has the DNA TGTGCCAGCAGTTACGGGACACCGAACACTGAAGCTTTCTTT. Translating it yields CASSYGTPNTEAFF.

This clone appeared once. The chain is built from TRBV18 and TRBJ1-5; no firm D call. The CDR3 contains 15 residues. CDR1 KGHSH and CDR2 LQKENI come from the germline V gene. V was shortened by 2 bases and J by 6 bases, with 14 bases between the two germline ends. CDR3 in amino acids: CASSPIRGLIQPQHF. CDR3 coding DNA: TGTGCCAGCTCACCAATCCGGGGTCTGATTCAGCCCCAGCATTTT.

The chain uses TRBV18 and TRBJ2-2; unclear D gene. The CDR3 is 13 residues long. The V gene lost 1 base and the J gene lost 5 bases, with 5 bases spanning the gap. The germline V gene encodes CDR1 KGHSH and CDR2 LQKENI. CDR3 sequence: CASSPLLTGELFF. Here the CDR3 DNA reads TGTGCCAGCTCACCACTTCTAACCGGGGAGCTGTTTTTT.

This clone was seen once. The chain combines TRBV7-8 with TRBJ1-3; possibly TRBD1 for D (5 bases). Germline V lookup: CDR1 SGHVS, CDR2 FQNEAQ. The CDR3 loop spans 15 amino acids. Trimming pared 4 bases from V and 3 bases from J, leaving 13 bases between. The CDR3: CASSSAGKSGNTIYF. The CDR3 DNA reads as TGTGCCAGCAGCTCCGCAGGGAAAAGTGGAAACACCATATATTTT.

The chain carries TRBV3-1 (or the pseudogene TRBV3-2) and TRBJ1-1; D might be TRBD1 (5 bases). This CDR3 spans 17 amino acids. The germline CDR1 and CDR2 sequences are LGHDT and YNNKEL (reference sequence). Trimming cost V 4 bases and J 2 bases, with 20 bases left between them. CDR3 nucleotide sequence: TGTGCCAGCAGCCCCCAAGGGAGGGGAGTTCGTAACACTGAAGCTTTCTTT. This encodes CASSPQGRGVRNTEAFF.

V gene TRBV27 combines with J gene TRBJ2-7, with TRBD1 matching 10 bases. With 2 bases clipped from V and 6 bases from J, the junction kept 7 bases outside the gene matches. The CDR3 has 15 amino acids. Per germline, CDR1 MNHEY and CDR2 SMNVEV (reference sequence). CDR3 bases: TGTGCCAGCAGTTTAGGTGGACAGGGGGGTACCGAGCAGTACTTC. This translates into CASSLGGQGGTEQYF.

V usage is TRBV29-1 and J usage is TRBJ2-1, with 7 bases identical to TRBD1. The CDR3 covers 11 residues. The germline V gene has CDR1 SQVTM and CDR2 ANQGSEA. V shed 7 bases and J 4 bases; nucleotides not matched to a gene: 1. As DNA, the CDR3 is TGCAGCGCGGGACAGTACAATGAGCAGTTCTTC. It yields the protein CSAGQYNEQFF.

This clone was seen a handful of times. This rearrangement joins TRBV4-1 to TRBJ1-1, with 10 nucleotides matching TRBD1. In germline, CDR1 is MGHRA, CDR2 YSYEKL. The ends lost 4 bases at V and 4 bases at J; junction bases unmatched: 3. This CDR3 comprises 14 residues. CDR3 sequence reads: CASSPGQGSTEAFF. As DNA, the CDR3 is TGCGCCAGCAGCCCGGGACAGGGGAGCACTGAAGCTTTCTTT.

This rearrangement joins TRBV5-1 to TRBJ1-1; D is ambiguous. Per germline, CDR1 SGHRS and CDR2 YFSETQ. This CDR3 has 12 amino acids. Trimming took off 4 bases at V and 3 bases at J, with 7 bases between the two ends. CDR3 DNA: TGCGCCAGCAGCCAGGTGGACACTGAAGCTTTCTTT. Encoded protein: CASSQVDTEAFF.

The chain uses TRBV6-5 and TRBJ2-7; D remains ambiguous. The CDR3 loop spans 15 amino acids. Germline loops: CDR1 MNHEY, CDR2 SVGAGI. V was trimmed by 4 bases and J by 0 bases, leaving 13 bases between them. The CDR3 is CASSSPLRSSYEQYF. CDR3 in DNA: TGTGCCAGCAGTTCCCCCTTGAGGAGCTCCTACGAGCAGTACTTC.

This chain links TRBV20-1 with TRBJ2-7; D gene uncertain. Per germline, CDR1 DFQATT and CDR2 SNEGSKA (reference sequence). Between the trimmed V and J ends, which lost 0 bases and 4 bases, there was a span of 4 bases. This CDR3 has 11 amino acids. The CDR3 coding sequence is TGCAGTGCTAGAGATACATACGAGCAGTACTTC. Its translation: CSARDTYEQYF.

The J gene is TRBJ2-7, the V gene TRBV18, with 7 bases that match TRBD1. The ends lost 0 bases at V and 5 bases at J; junction bases unmatched: 1. The germline V gene encodes CDR1 KGHSH and CDR2 LQKENI. This CDR3 is built from 13 residues. The CDR3: CASSPPGQNEQYF. CDR3 sequence (DNA): TGTGCCAGCTCACCACCGGGACAGAACGAGCAGTACTTC.

This clone was picked up one time. J is TRBJ2-3 and V is TRBV19, with TRBD2 matching over 8 bases. This CDR3 comprises 15 residues. CDR1 is LNHDA, CDR2 SQIVND, per germline (reference sequence). Germline trimming cut 7 bases from V and 3 bases from J; bases unmatched to any gene: 9. In nucleotides, the CDR3 is TGTGCCAGTACCTCGGGCGGGGGGAGGACAGATACGCAGTATTTT. It encodes CASTSGGGRTDTQYF.

The rearrangement uses TRBV9 and TRBJ1-1; 7 bases are shared with TRBD1. CDR3 length: 15 amino acids. J gave up 5 bases and V 2 bases, and 9 bases lay outside the gene matches. Germline CDR1 SGDLS, CDR2 YYNGEE. CDR3 DNA: TGTGCCAGCAGCGTCCGGGACAGCCCGAGTACTGAAGCTTTCTTT. This codes for CASSVRDSPSTEAFF.

The V call is TRBV7-9, the J call TRBJ2-5, with TRBD2 identical over 10 bases. There are 14 residues in the CDR3. V gave up 5 bases and J gave up 2 bases; unmatched junction bases: 2. Germline lookup yields CDR1 SEHNR and CDR2 FQNEAQ (reference sequence). For the CDR3, the DNA is TGTGCCAGCAGCCGAGCGGGGGGGCAAGAGACCCAGTACTTC. Translating gives CASSRAGGQETQYF.

The chain recombines TRBV6-1 with TRBJ2-3, with D unclear. Trimming left V 1 base short and J 6 bases short, with 17 bases between. The CDR3 is 16 amino acids. Germline-derived CDR1 and CDR2 are MNHNS and SASEGT. The CDR3 here is CASSEVSRSLSDTQYF. The CDR3 nucleotides read TGTGCCAGCAGTGAAGTTTCCCGGAGTTTGTCGGATACGCAGTATTTT.

CDR3 sequence (DNA): TGTGCCAGATCACAAACAGGGAGCTATGGCTACACCTTC. Protein sequence: CARSQTGSYGYTF. J is TRBJ1-2 and V is TRBV2; the D gene is possibly TRBD1 (6 bases). V shed 9 bases and J shed 4 bases, with 15 bases lying between them. The germline V gene has CDR1 SNHLY and CDR2 FYNNEI. The CDR3 has 13 residues. Looking up the rest from reference TRBV2 and TRBJ1-2 gives the full variable domain: EPEVTQTPSHQVTQMGQEVILRCVPISNHLYFYWYRQILGQKVEFLVSFYNNEISEKSEIFDDQFSVERPDGSNFTLKIRSTKLEDSAMYFCARSQTGSYGYTFGSGTRLTVV.

This clone was recorded a few times. V usage is TRBV5-6 and J usage is TRBJ1-2, with D perhaps matching TRBD1 (6 bases). Germline loops: CDR1 SGHDT, CDR2 YYEEEE. V lost 4 bases and J lost 1, with 11 bases in between. This CDR3 is 14 amino acids long. The CDR3, as DNA: TGTGCCAGCAGCCCCACAGGGTATAACTATGGCTACACCTTC. Translation gives CASSPTGYNYGYTF.

J is TRBJ2-3 and V is TRBV5-4; 9 nucleotides align to TRBD1. The germline gives CDR1 SGHNT, CDR2 YYREEE (reference sequence). V was pared by 1 base and J by 3 bases, with 6 bases of the junction left unmatched. The CDR3 extends over 16 amino acids. CDR3 nucleotides: TGTGCCAGCAGCTTGAAAATTGGGACAGGGACAGATACGCAGTATTTT. Its protein is CASSLKIGTGTDTQYF. Variable domain in full (rest from reference TRBV5-4 and TRBJ2-3): ETGVTQSPTHLIKTRGQQVTLRCSSQSGHNTVSWYQQALGQGPQFIFQYYREEENGRGNFPPRFSGLQFPNYSSELNVNALELDDSALYLCASSLKIGTGTDTQYFGPGTRLTVL.

The J gene is TRBJ2-7, the V gene TRBV5-6, with 10 bases aligning to TRBD1. The CDR3 covers 15 residues. Trimming took 1 base from V and 4 from J; bases not matched to a gene: 5. Germline CDR1 SGHDT, CDR2 YYEEEE. CDR3 sequence reads: CASSLLGQGIYEQYF. In DNA form, the CDR3 reads TGTGCCAGCAGCTTGTTGGGACAGGGGATTTACGAGCAGTACTTC.